Following are 18 T cell receptor beta chains from one sample sequenced in a study of T cell responses to AZD1222 COVID-19 vaccine. Profiling relied on immunoSEQ multiplex PCR, and the TCRdb table lists in-frame clones only, not all of them. The sample has about 150,000 clones, 75% to 85% seen once. The sequenced sample was peripheral blood, obtained 28 days after the second dose of the MenACWY control vaccine. These receptors were collected from an adult who received the MenACWY meningococcal vaccine as a control.

The chain links TRBV27 to TRBJ1-2; D is uncertain. Germline loops: CDR1 MNHEY, CDR2 SMNVEV (reference sequence). The V end lost 5 bases, the J end lost 4 bases, and 14 bases lay between the germline ends. The CDR3 runs to 14 residues. CDR3 sequence (DNA): TGTGCCAGCAGTCTCCAAGCAATAGGCTATGGCTACACCTTC. It yields the protein CASSLQAIGYGYTF.

The V call is TRBV27, the J call TRBJ1-6; D gene unclear. Germline CDR1 and CDR2: MNHEY and SMNVEV (reference sequence). Trimming stripped 8 bases from V and 3 bases from J, with 14 bases between. The CDR3 length is 15 residues. DNA of the CDR3: TGTGCCAGCGCCAAGGGCCCCCTCTATAATTCACCCCTCCACTTT. Translation gives CASAKGPLYNSPLHF.

The chain uses TRBV2 and TRBJ1-5; D remains unclear. Trimming took 6 bases from V and 0 from J, leaving 6 bases between them. CDR3 length: 13 amino acids. In germline, CDR1 is SNHLY, CDR2 FYNNEI. The CDR3: CASRARSNQPQHF. CDR3 nucleotides: TGTGCCAGCAGGGCACGTAGCAATCAGCCCCAGCATTTT. The full variable domain, completed using reference TRBV2 and TRBJ1-5, is EPEVTQTPSHQVTQMGQEVILRCVPISNHLYFYWYRQILGQKVEFLVSFYNNEISEKSEIFDDQFSVERPDGSNFTLKIRSTKLEDSAMYFCASRARSNQPQHFGDGTRLSIL.

V usage is TRBV7-2 and J usage is TRBJ2-7, with TRBD2 identical over 10 bases. The CDR3 loop spans 15 amino acids. Germline trimming cut 0 bases from V and 5 bases from J; bases unmatched to any gene: 4. CDR1 SGHTA and CDR2 FQGNSA come from the germline V gene. CDR3 residues: CASSLAAGGINEQYF. The CDR3 bases are TGTGCCAGCAGCTTAGCAGCGGGAGGGATCAACGAGCAGTACTTC.

This chain joins TRBV27 and TRBJ2-1; TRBD2 aligns across 12 bases. V was pared by 5 bases and J by 4 bases, with 6 bases of the junction left unmatched. The CDR3 runs 16 residues. Germline CDR1 MNHEY, CDR2 SMNVEV (reference sequence). For the CDR3, the DNA is TGTGCCAGCAGTCTTCCCGGGACTAGCGGGTACAATGAGCAGTTCTTC. Amino acids: CASSLPGTSGYNEQFF.

The chain has TRBV11-1 and TRBJ2-7, with D unresolved. Germline V lookup: CDR1 SGHAT, CDR2 FQDESV (reference sequence). V was cut by 3 bases and J by 5 bases, with 5 bases left in between. The CDR3 is 11 amino acids. The DNA of the CDR3 is TGTGCCAGCAGCTTGGGGAACGAGCAGTACGTC. This gives the protein CASSLGNEQYV.

The rearrangement links TRBV6-2 or TRBV6-3 to TRBJ1-2; D possibly corresponds to TRBD1 (6 bases). The ends were cut back, 5 bases at V and 4 bases at J, with 14 bases in the middle. Germline CDR1 and CDR2: MNHEY and SVGEGT. CDR3 length equals 14 residues. In DNA form, the CDR3 reads TGTGCCAGCAGTGACGCAGGGGACCTCTATGGCTACACCTTC. The encoded protein is CASSDAGDLYGYTF.

This chain links TRBV9 with TRBJ2-1; TRBD2 aligns across 13 bases. The V gene end was trimmed by 6 bases and the J gene end by 7 bases; junction bases not matched to a gene: 4. Germline CDR1 reads SGDLS; CDR2 reads YYNGEE. There are 14 residues in the CDR3. The CDR3 here is CASTGLAGVNEQFF. The CDR3 DNA follows: TGTGCCAGCACCGGACTAGCGGGAGTTAATGAGCAGTTCTTC.

The chain recombines TRBV19 with TRBJ2-5, with TRBD2 as a possible D gene (6 bases). The CDR3 sequence is 15 residues long. Germline V gives CDR1 LNHDA, CDR2 SQIVND (reference sequence). V was trimmed by 10 bases and J by 1 base, leaving 19 bases between them. CDR3 bases: TGTGCCACCAGACTAGTCGAAAGCCCCCAAGAGACCCAGTACTTC. Protein product: CATRLVESPQETQYF.

This clone has only one observation. The chain employs TRBV19 and TRBJ1-2; D not resolved. Germline V gene lookup returns CDR1 LNHDA and CDR2 SQIVND (reference sequence). CDR3 size: 13 residues. V was pared by 5 bases and J by 5 bases, with 12 bases between. CDR3 region: CASSGTVLYGYTF. In DNA, the CDR3 is TGTGCCAGTAGTGGAACAGTATTATATGGCTACACCTTC.

This sequence joins TRBV13 and TRBJ1-4; D possibly corresponds to TRBD1 (6 bases). V was trimmed by 7 bases and J by 5 bases, leaving 17 bases between them. This CDR3 is built from 15 residues. Looked up from germline, CDR1 is PRHDT and CDR2 is FYEKMQ (reference sequence). This chain's CDR3 is CASIKQGEENEKLFF. CDR3 DNA sequence: TGTGCCAGCATAAAACAGGGAGAAGAAAATGAAAAACTGTTTTTT.

The chain joins TRBV7-6 to TRBJ1-1, with D possibly matching TRBD1 (6 bases). The germline V gene has CDR1 SGHVS and CDR2 FNYEAQ. The CDR3 extends over 15 amino acids. V was shortened by 5 bases and J by 4 bases, with 17 bases between the two germline ends. CDR3 bases: TGTGCCAGCAGCCCCGGACAGCGGTGGTCCACTGAAGCTTTCTTT. Amino acid sequence: CASSPGQRWSTEAFF.

The chain uses TRBV27 and TRBJ2-2, with D hard to call. The length of the CDR3 is 12 residues. Germline V gives CDR1 MNHEY, CDR2 SMNVEV (reference sequence). The V gene lost 6 bases and the J gene lost 6 bases, with 8 bases spanning the gap. CDR3 loop: CASSVSPGELFF. In nucleotides, the CDR3 is TGTGCCAGCAGCGTATCCCCCGGGGAGCTGTTTTTT.

The chain links TRBV7-8 to TRBJ2-5; the match to TRBD2 covers 15 bases. The CDR3 loop spans 18 amino acids. Germline loops: CDR1 SGHVS, CDR2 FQNEAQ. After removal of 7 bases from V and 2 bases from J, the junction contained 11 bases not matched to a gene. Here the CDR3 DNA reads TGTGCCAGCACCCCTAGGACTAGCGGGAGGGCCCGGCAAGAGACCCAGTACTTC. Protein product: CASTPRTSGRARQETQYF.

V is TRBV24-1 and J is TRBJ2-7; TRBD2 aligns across 12 bases. Germline-derived CDR1 and CDR2 are KGHDR and SFDVKD. There are 16 residues in the CDR3. Trimming cost V 4 bases and J 2 bases; bases outside gene matches: 5. The CDR3 region is CATSEGTSGLTYEQYF. The CDR3 nucleotides read TGTGCCACCAGTGAGGGGACTAGCGGGTTAACCTACGAGCAGTACTTC.

This clone appeared once. The rearrangement uses TRBV7-8 and TRBJ1-2, with D unresolved. Trimming removed 5 bases from V and 8 bases from J, with 9 bases in between. The CDR3 contains 11 residues. Germline V lookup: CDR1 SGHVS, CDR2 FQNEAQ. For the CDR3, the DNA is TGTGCCAGCAGCCTGAAGGAGGGCTACACCTTC. It translates to CASSLKEGYTF.

This clone was observed a few times. CDR3 region: CASSITANTEAFF. The CDR3 coding sequence is TGTGCCAGCAGCATTACAGCTAACACTGAAGCTTTCTTT. The chain is built from TRBV5-4 and TRBJ1-1, with no clear D. V was clipped by 4 bases and J by 2 bases, with 9 bases between them. The CDR3 runs 13 residues. Germline V gene lookup returns CDR1 SGHNT and CDR2 YYREEE (reference sequence). Looking up the rest from reference TRBV5-4 and TRBJ1-1 gives the full variable domain: ETGVTQSPTHLIKTRGQQVTLRCSSQSGHNTVSWYQQALGQGPQFIFQYYREEENGRGNFPPRFSGLQFPNYSSELNVNALELDDSALYLCASSITANTEAFFGQGTRLTVV.

This chain uses TRBV28 with TRBJ1-4, with a weak D call TRBD1 (5 bases). There are 18 residues in the CDR3. V lost 6 bases and J lost 2, with 22 bases in between. Germline values: CDR1 MDHEN, CDR2 SYDVKM. The CDR3 DNA is TGTGCCAGCAGCAAAACCGGGACCCGGCAGCGCACTAATGAAAAACTGTTTTTT. It translates to CASSKTGTRQRTNEKLFF.